These T cell receptor beta chains were read from a single sample in a study of cytomegalovirus exposure and HLA in healthy donors. Only in-frame clones appear in the TCRdb table, and some are missing; sequencing was by immunoSEQ multiplex PCR. Among around 130,000 clones listed, approximately 80% were seen once. Sequencing was performed on PBMCs. Source of these receptors: a middle-aged man in good health and CMV-seronegative. Each CDR3 is given with its conserved first and last residue. D genes are given only for firm matches. Clone size, where shown, is once, few, many, or a class for clones that have expanded.

>TRBD1|TRBV19|-|TRBJ2-3
CASSIQRHGQGATDTQYF
TGTGCCAGTAGTATTCAGCGTCACGGACAGGGGGCGACAGATACGCAGTATTTT
>-|TRBV14|-|TRBJ2-1
CASSLRSGSVVPNEQFF
TGTGCCAGCAGCCTTCGGAGCGGGTCCGTCGTACCCAATGAGCAGTTCTTC
>TRBD1|TRBV6-5|-|TRBJ1-1
CASRQGHTEAFF
TGTGCCAGCAGACAGGGGCACACTGAAGCTTTCTTT
>-|TRBV2|-|TRBJ2-7
CASSDLSGVSYEQYF
TGTGCCAGCAGTGACCTGTCGGGAGTCTCCTACGAGCAGTACTTC
>TRBD2|TRBV9|-|TRBJ2-1
CASSVDLAGVDEQFF
TGTGCCAGCAGCGTAGATTTAGCGGGAGTGGATGAGCAGTTCTTC
>-|TRBV30|-|TRBJ2-1
CAWSVRGLASINEQFF
TGTGCCTGGAGTGTCAGAGGGTTAGCTAGCATCAATGAGCAGTTCTTC
>-|TRBV11-2|-|TRBJ2-6
CASSSLDSSGANVLTF
TGTGCCAGCAGCTCCTTGGACAGCTCTGGGGCCAACGTCCTGACTTTC
>TRBD1|TRBV19|-|TRBJ1-5
CASRSGGLRYSNQPQHF
TGTGCCAGTAGATCAGGGGGCCTAAGATATAGCAATCAGCCCCAGCATTTT
>TRBD2|TRBV27|-|TRBJ2-7
CASSFGLATAEQYF
TGTGCCAGCAGTTTCGGACTAGCCACGGCCGAGCAGTACTTC
>-|TRBV18|-|TRBJ1-1
CASSENRPSPGSDTEAFF
TGTGCCAGCTCAGAAAACCGCCCCTCCCCGGGTTCTGACACTGAAGCTTTCTTT
>-|TRBV4-3|-|TRBJ1-1
CASSQEWGPNTEAFF
TGCGCCAGCAGCCAAGAATGGGGCCCGAACACTGAAGCTTTCTTT
>TRBD1|TRBV4-3|few|TRBJ2-1
CASSQATGGQDEQFF
TGCGCCAGCAGCCAAGCTACAGGGGGTCAGGATGAGCAGTTCTTC
>TRBD2|TRBV15|few|TRBJ2-5
CATSRDSGSGGETQYF
TGTGCCACCAGCAGAGATAGCGGGAGCGGGGGAGAGACCCAGTACTTC
>TRBD1|TRBV28|-|TRBJ1-2
CASSQLPTGAYGYTF
TGTGCCAGCAGCCAGCTACCCACAGGGGCCTATGGCTACACCTTC
>TRBD2|TRBV29-1|-|TRBJ2-7
CSFSGLAAYEQYF
TGCAGCTTCTCTGGACTAGCGGCCTACGAGCAGTACTTC
>-|TRBV6-5|-|TRBJ1-5
CASSYSRDSSNQPQHF
TGTGCCAGCAGTTACTCTCGGGATTCTAGCAATCAGCCCCAGCATTTT
>TRBD2|TRBV9|-|TRBJ2-5
CASSAYPSGLKETQYF
TGTGCCAGCAGCGCCTATCCTAGCGGGCTTAAAGAGACCCAGTACTTC
>TRBD1|TRBV5-1|few|TRBJ2-4
CASSLTGQTTPVNIQYF
TGCGCCAGCAGCTTGACGGGACAGACTACACCAGTAAACATTCAGTACTTC
>TRBD2|TRBV29-1|-|TRBJ2-7
CSVTTSGSSYEQYF
TGCAGCGTTACGACTAGCGGGAGCTCCTACGAGCAGTACTTC
>TRBD1|TRBV28|few|TRBJ2-7
CASSFLGTGAYEQYF
TGTGCCAGCAGTTTTCTAGGGACAGGGGCCTACGAGCAGTACTTC
>-|TRBV28|-|TRBJ2-2
CASSLLSGELFF
TGTGCCAGCAGCTTATTATCCGGGGAGCTGTTTTTT
>-|TRBV18|few|TRBJ1-1
CASSPRGGGTEAFF
TGTGCCAGCTCACCTAGGGGGGGAGGCACTGAAGCTTTCTTT
>-|TRBV6-6|-|TRBJ2-3
CASRTQARAPDTQYF
TGTGCCAGCAGAACTCAGGCTCGTGCACCAGATACGCAGTATTTT
>-|TRBV6-1|-|TRBJ1-2
CASSEIQGSDGYTF
TGTGCCAGCAGTGAAATACAGGGTTCGGATGGCTACACCTTC
>TRBD2|TRBV9|-|TRBJ2-7
CASSASGRASNSYEQYF
TGTGCCAGCAGCGCTAGCGGGAGAGCCTCTAACTCCTACGAGCAGTACTTC
>TRBD1|TRBV18|-|TRBJ2-5
CASSPQGAETQYF
TGTGCCAGCTCACCACAGGGGGCCGAGACCCAGTACTTC
>-|TRBV15|-|TRBJ1-1
CATSRDKANTEAFF
TGTGCCACCAGCAGAGATAAAGCGAACACTGAAGCTTTCTTT